This T cell receptor beta chain emerged from a study of early T cells in non-severe SARS-CoV-2 infection. For the study at large: Chains were not paired, and sequencing was done on bulk RNA from unsorted whole blood.

Trimming stripped 6 bases from V and 1 base from J, with 12 bases between. This CDR3 is built from 14 residues. Germline lookup yields CDR1 MNHEY and CDR2 SVGEGT. Study outcomes and limitations: Anti-spike CD8 responses were favored by VDJdb matching, which missed private and CD4 specificities.

Individual cDNA molecules were tagged with unique molecular identifiers, the study reported. A single record per CDR3 protein comes from TCRdb applying MiXCR to the 5' RACE reads. The repertoire holds 10,000 to 13,000 distinct CDR3 sequences, with 4.8% as singletons. In this sample, this clonotype turned up many times. Antigen unknown. This chain links TRBV6-2 or TRBV6-3 with TRBJ1-1; tentative D call: TRBD1 (5 bases). This receptor was identified in an adult who was a healthcare worker with PCR-confirmed SARS-CoV-2 infection or an uninfected control (not recorded which). The source material was whole blood. CDR3 sequence: CASSTGRSNTEAFF. The DNA of the CDR3 is TGTGCCAGCAGCACAGGAAGGTCGAACACTGAAGCTTTCTTT.